The source of this TCR beta chain is a study of T cells after posttransplantation cyclophosphamide. The table came from immunoSEQ multiplex PCR; TCRdb's copy has only in-frame clones and leaves some out. This sample has about 6,800 clones, with about 90% found just once. Treatment was busulfan-fludarabine conditioning, a marrow graft, and cyclophosphamide on days +3 and +4. Study-wide results and caveats: Recipient CMV seropositivity and CMV reactivation strongly tracked TRB clonality. TRB overlap between skin or GI tissue T cells and blood was limited. Donor CD8+ memory clones often dominated recipient blood repertoires at later times.

The V end was cut by 5 bases, the J end by 0 bases, with 16 bases between. The CDR3 contains 16 residues. Per germline, CDR1 SEHNR and CDR2 FQNEAQ (reference sequence). For this clone: What it binds is unknown.

This receptor was identified in a female patient in her forties or fifties who received an allogeneic stem cell transplant from a related donor, was CMV-positive, and had no GVHD. A subset of T cells may come from the graft donor. The sample here was PBMCs, taken 1404 days after allogeneic stem cell transplant with posttransplant cyclophosphamide. This chain uses TRBV7-9 with TRBJ1-2, with D perhaps TRBD1 (5 bases). The DNA for the CDR3 is TGTGCCAGCAGCCTAAGTGCCGGGACTACTAACTATGGCTACACCTTC. This gives the protein CASSLSAGTTNYGYTF. Variable domain in full (rest from reference TRBV7-9 and TRBJ1-2): DTGVSQNPRHKITKRGQNVTFRCDPISEHNRLYWYRQTLGQGPEFLTYFQNEAQLEKSRLLSDRFSAERPKGSFSTLEIQRTEQGDSAMYLCASSLSAGTTNYGYTFGSGTRLTVV.